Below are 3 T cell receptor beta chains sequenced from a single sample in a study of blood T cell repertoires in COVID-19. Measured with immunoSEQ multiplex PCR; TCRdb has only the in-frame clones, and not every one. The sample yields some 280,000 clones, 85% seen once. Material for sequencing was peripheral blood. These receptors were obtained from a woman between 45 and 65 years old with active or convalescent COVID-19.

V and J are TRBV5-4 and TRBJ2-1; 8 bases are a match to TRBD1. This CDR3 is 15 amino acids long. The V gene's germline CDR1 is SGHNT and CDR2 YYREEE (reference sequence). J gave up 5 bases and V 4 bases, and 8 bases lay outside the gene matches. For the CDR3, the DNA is TGTGCCAGCAGCGCCCCCGGCAGGGGGCACAATGAGCAGTTCTTC. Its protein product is CASSAPGRGHNEQFF.

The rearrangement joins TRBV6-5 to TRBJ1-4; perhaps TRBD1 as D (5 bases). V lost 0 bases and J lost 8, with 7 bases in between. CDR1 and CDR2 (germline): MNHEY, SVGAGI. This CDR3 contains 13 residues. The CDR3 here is CASSYSGGEKLFF. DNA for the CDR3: TGTGCCAGCAGTTACTCGGGGGGGGAAAAACTGTTTTTT.

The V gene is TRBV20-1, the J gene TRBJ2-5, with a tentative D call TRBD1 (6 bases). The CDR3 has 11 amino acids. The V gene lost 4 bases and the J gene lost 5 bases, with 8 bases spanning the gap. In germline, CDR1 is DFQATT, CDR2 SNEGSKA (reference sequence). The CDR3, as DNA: TGCAGTGCTACCCAGGGGGAGACCCAGTACTTC. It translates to CSATQGETQYF.